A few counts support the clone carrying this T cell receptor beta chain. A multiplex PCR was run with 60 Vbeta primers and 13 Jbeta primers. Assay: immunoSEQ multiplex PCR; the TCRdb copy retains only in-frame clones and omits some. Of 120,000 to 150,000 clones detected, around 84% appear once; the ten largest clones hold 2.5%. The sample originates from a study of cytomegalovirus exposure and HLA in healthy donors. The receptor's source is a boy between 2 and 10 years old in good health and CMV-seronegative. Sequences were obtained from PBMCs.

This CDR3 reads CASSERGWNQPQHF. The CDR3 bases are TGTGCCAGCAGTGAAAGGGGTTGGAATCAGCCCCAGCATTTT. The chain has TRBV6-1 and TRBJ1-5; perhaps TRBD1 as D (5 bases). The V end lost 2 bases, the J end lost 4 bases, and 9 bases lay between the germline ends. The CDR3 spans 14 residues. Germline CDR1 is MNHNS and CDR2 is SASEGT.